This record looks at one T cell receptor beta chain sequence and its context. The sample comes from a study of control samples from healthy donors and cancer patients. The protocol was immunoSEQ multiplex PCR, while the TCRdb copy is restricted to in-frame clones and leaves out a portion. Here the sample spans around 90,000 clones, over 65% being singletons. CDR1 and CDR2 (germline): MNHEY, SVGAGI. The CDR3 length is 16 residues. The ends were cut back, 1 base at V and 5 bases at J, with 14 bases in the middle. The TCR originated in a woman between 35 and 50 years old in good health. The sequenced material came from blood. The gene calls are TRBV6-5 and TRBJ2-2; D perhaps matches TRBD2 (5 bases). DNA of the CDR3: TGTGCCAGCAGTTACTATCAAGGACTTAGTACCGGGGAGCTGTTTTTT. It encodes CASSYYQGLSTGELFF.